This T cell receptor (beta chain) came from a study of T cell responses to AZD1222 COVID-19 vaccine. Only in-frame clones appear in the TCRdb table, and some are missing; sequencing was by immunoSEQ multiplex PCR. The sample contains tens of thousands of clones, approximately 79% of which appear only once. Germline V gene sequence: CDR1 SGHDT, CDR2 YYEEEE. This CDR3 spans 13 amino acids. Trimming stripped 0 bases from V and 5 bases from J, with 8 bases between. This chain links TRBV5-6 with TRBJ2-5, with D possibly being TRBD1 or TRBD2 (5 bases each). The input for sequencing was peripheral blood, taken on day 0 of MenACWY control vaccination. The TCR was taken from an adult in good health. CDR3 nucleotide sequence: TGTGCCAGCAGCTTGGGGGGACGCGAGACCCAGTACTTC. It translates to CASSLGGRETQYF.